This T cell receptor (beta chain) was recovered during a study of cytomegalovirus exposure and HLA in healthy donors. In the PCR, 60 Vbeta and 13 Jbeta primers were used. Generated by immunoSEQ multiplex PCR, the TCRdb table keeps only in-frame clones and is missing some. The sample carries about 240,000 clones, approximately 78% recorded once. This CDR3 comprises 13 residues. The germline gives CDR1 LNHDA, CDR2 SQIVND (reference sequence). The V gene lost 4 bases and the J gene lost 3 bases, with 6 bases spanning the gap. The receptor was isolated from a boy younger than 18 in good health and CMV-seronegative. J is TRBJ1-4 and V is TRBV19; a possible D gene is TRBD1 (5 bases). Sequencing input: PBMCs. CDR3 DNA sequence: TGTGCCAGTAGTAAGGGGTCTAATGAAAAACTGTTTTTT. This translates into CASSKGSNEKLFF.